This T cell receptor beta chain originates from a study of graft-versus-host responses after intestinal transplantation. Looking at the study overall: Recipients underwent multivisceral, liver-intestinal, or isolated intestinal transplants. Anti-thymocyte globulin induction, then tacrolimus and steroids for two to four years, went to all recipients. Study results and limitations: Some GvH clones were seen earlier in gut or blood, suggesting intestinal origin. Graft-donor T cell macrochimerism coincided with high graft-versus-host to host-versus-graft clonal ratios in allografts.

The protocol was immunoSEQ multiplex PCR, while the TCRdb copy is restricted to in-frame clones and leaves out a portion. The data hold approximately 70,000 clones, with approximately 88% observed a single time. The CDR3 is 15 amino acids. Germline CDR1 is SGHRS and CDR2 is YFSETQ. With V trimmed by 4 bases and J by 6 bases, 8 bases remained unmatched. Concerning this clone itself: Its antigen is unidentified.

The sample was unstimulated CD8+ T cells sorted from spleen or lymph node cells, taken before intestinal transplant. J is TRBJ2-1 and V is TRBV5-1; 9 bases align to TRBD2. This clonotype originated in a human donor who received an intestinal transplant. The chain's CDR3 is CASSPWRTSVNEQFF. Here the CDR3 DNA reads TGCGCCAGCAGCCCCTGGAGGACTAGCGTCAATGAGCAGTTCTTC.